This T cell receptor (beta chain) was profiled in a study of T cells in Graves' hyperthyroidism and ophthalmopathy. The CDR3 runs 14 residues. The V gene lost 2 bases and the J gene lost 7 bases, with 9 bases spanning the gap. Germline lookup yields CDR1 SGHTA and CDR2 FQGTGA. TCR beta CDR3 sequences were amplified from RNA transcripts. The HTBI primer set drove a first-round RT-PCR of the TCR CDR3. TCRdb reprocessed the multiplex PCR reads with MiXCR, giving one entry per CDR3 protein. The table lists approximately 600,000 distinct CDR3 sequences, roughly 20% of them singletons. This clonotype appeared many times. 9.5 to 10 ml fresh peripheral blood yielded the PBMCs.

This sequence was found in a young man with Graves' ophthalmopathy. This chain joins TRBV7-3 and TRBJ1-6; D uncertain. Material for sequencing was blood. The CDR3 DNA reads as TGTGCCAGCAGCTTACTGGGTCCCAATTCACCCCTCCACTTT. Translated: CASSLLGPNSPLHF.